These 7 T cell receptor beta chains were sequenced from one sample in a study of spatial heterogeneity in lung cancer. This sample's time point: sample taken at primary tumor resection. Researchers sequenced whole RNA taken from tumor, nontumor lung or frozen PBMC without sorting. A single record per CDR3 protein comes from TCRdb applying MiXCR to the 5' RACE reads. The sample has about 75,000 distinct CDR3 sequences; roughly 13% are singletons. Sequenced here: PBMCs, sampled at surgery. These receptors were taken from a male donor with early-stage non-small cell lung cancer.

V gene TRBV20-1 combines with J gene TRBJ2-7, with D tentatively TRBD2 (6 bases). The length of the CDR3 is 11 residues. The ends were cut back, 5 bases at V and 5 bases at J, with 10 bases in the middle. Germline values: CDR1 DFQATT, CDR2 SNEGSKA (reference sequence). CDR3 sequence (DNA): TGCAGTGCTTATGGGGAGGACGAGCAGTACTTC. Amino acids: CSAYGEDEQYF.

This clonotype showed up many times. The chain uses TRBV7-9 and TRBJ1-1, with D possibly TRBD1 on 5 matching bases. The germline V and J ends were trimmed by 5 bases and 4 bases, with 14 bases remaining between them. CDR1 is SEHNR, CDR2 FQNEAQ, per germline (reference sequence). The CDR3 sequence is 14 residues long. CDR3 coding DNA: TGTGCCAGCAGCCCCAGGGCCGGGAGCACTGAAGCTTTCTTT. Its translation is CASSPRAGSTEAFF.

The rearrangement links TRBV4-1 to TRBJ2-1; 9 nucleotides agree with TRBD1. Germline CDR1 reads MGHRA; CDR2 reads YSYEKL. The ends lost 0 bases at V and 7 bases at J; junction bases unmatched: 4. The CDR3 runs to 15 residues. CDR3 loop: CASSQDHRGLNEQFF. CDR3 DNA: TGCGCCAGCAGCCAAGATCACAGGGGGCTGAATGAGCAGTTCTTC.

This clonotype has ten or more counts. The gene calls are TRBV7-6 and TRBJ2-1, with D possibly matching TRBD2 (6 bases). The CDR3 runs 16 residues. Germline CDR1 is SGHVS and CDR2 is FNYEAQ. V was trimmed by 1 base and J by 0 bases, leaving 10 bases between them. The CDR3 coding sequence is TGTGCCAGCAGCTTAGGGGGGACTGTCTCCTACAATGAGCAGTTCTTC. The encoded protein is CASSLGGTVSYNEQFF.

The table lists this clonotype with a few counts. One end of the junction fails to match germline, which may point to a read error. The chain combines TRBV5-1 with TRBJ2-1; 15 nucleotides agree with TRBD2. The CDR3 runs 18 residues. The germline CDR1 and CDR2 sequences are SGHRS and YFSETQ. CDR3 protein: CASSSGLAGGDSHNEQFF. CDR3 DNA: TGCGCCAGCAGCTCGGGACTAGCGGGAGGTGACTCCCACAATGAGCAGTTCTTC.

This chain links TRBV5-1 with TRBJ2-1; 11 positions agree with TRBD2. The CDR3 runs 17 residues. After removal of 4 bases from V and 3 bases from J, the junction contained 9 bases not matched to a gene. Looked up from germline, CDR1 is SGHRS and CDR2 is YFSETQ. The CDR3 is CASSLLSGTSGYNEQFF. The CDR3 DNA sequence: TGCGCCAGCAGCCTTCTATCCGGGACTAGCGGCTACAATGAGCAGTTCTTC.

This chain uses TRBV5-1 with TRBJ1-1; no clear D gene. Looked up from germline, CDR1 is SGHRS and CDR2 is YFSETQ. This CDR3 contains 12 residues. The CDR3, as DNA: TGCGCTGATGAGGCCTTGAACACTGAAGCTTTCTTT. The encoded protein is CADEALNTEAFF.